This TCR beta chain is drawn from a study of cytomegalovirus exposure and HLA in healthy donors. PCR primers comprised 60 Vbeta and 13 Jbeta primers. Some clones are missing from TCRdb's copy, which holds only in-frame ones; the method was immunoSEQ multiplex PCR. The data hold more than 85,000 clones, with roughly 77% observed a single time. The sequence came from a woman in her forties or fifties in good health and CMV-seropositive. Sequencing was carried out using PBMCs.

The CDR3 nucleotides are TGTGCCAGCAGGCCCCCCCACCTAGCGGGGGTTGGTGAGACCCAGTACTTC. Translated, it gives CASRPPHLAGVGETQYF. The chain is built from TRBV6-4 and TRBJ2-5, with 10 bases identical to TRBD2. With V trimmed by 6 bases and J by 5 bases, 15 bases remained unmatched. The CDR3 length is 17 residues. The V gene's germline CDR1 is MRHNA and CDR2 SNTAGT.